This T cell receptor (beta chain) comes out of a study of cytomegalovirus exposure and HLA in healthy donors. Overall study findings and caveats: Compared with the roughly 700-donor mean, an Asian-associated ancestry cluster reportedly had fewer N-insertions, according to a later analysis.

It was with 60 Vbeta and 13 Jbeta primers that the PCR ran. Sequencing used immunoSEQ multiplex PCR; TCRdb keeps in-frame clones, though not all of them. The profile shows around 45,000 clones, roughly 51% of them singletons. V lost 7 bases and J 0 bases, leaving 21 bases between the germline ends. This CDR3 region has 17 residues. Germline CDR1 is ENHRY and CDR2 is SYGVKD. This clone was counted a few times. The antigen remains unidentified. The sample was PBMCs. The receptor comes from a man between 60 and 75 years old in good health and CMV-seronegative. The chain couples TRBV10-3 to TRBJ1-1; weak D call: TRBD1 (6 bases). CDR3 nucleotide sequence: TGTGCCATCACTACGAGCAGGGGCCCTGGAGTGAACACTGAAGCTTTCTTT. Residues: CAITTSRGPGVNTEAFF.